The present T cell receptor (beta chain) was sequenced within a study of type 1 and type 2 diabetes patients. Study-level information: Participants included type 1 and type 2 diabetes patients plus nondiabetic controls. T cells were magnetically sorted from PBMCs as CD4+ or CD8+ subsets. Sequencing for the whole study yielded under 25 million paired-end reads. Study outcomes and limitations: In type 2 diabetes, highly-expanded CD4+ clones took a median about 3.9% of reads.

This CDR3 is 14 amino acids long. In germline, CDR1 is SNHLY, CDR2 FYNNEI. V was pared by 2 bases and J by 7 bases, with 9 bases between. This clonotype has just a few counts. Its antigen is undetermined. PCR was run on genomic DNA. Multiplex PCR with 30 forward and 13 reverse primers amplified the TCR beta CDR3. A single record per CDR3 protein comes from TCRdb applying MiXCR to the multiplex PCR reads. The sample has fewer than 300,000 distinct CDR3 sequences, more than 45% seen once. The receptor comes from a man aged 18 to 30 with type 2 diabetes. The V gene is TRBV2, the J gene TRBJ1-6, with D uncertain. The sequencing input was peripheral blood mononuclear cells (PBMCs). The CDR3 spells CASSENAENSPLHF. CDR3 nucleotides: TGTGCCAGCAGTGAAAACGCAGAAAATTCACCCCTCCACTTT.